This T cell receptor (beta chain) was recovered during a study of blood T cell repertoires in COVID-19. The V gene's germline CDR1 is SGHRS and CDR2 YFSETQ. The trim removed 4 bases at V and 3 bases at J, leaving 6 bases unmatched. The CDR3 spans 14 residues. This clone was seen only a few times. Original methodology: Amplifying reference gene primers gave estimates of nucleated cell counts. Sequenced by immunoSEQ multiplex PCR; TCRdb stores in-frame clones only, minus some. V, J and clone size derive from that table, while D and trimming were established from the DNA sequence. The sample has 200,000 to 250,000 clones, roughly 80% seen once.

Material: peripheral blood. The chain uses TRBV5-1 and TRBJ2-7, with 8 bases lining up with TRBD2. The sequence derives from an older man with acute or convalescent COVID-19. DNA of the CDR3: TGCGCCAGCAGCCCAAGGACTAGCTACTACGAGCAGTACTTC. It is translated as CASSPRTSYYEQYF.